This T cell receptor beta chain was obtained from a study of shared clonotypes between healthy human individuals. Study-wide results and limits: The represented genetic and exposure-history diversity was limited by the small number of donors.

The healthy adult donors were HIV-negative and reported no recent acute infections or vaccinations. The CDR3 covers 13 residues. Trimming left V 8 bases short and J 2 bases short, with 12 bases between. Germline V gene lookup returns CDR1 MDHEN and CDR2 SYDVKM. Original analysis: ImmunoSEQ junction-only sequences lacked quality scores, so their filtering differed. The method was immunoSEQ multiplex PCR; TCRdb's version includes in-frame clones alone and lacks a portion of them. D and trimming come from the DNA, and the V and J calls and clone size come from that table. The sample has hundreds of thousands of clones; roughly 78% are singletons. This clone showed up just once. Its antigen is currently unknown.

This rearrangement joins TRBV28 to TRBJ1-2; D is uncertain. The source is a woman in her 30s in good health. Material for sequencing was memory CD4+ T cells sorted from blood. This sample's subset: CD45RA-negative fraction. CDR3 sequence: CASFTAVNYGYTF. In DNA form, the CDR3 reads TGTGCCAGCTTCACGGCGGTGAACTATGGCTACACCTTC.